These T cell receptor beta chains were read from a single sample in a study of T-cell memory formation after mild COVID-19. TCRdb ran MiXCR on the 5' RACE reads and lists one entry per CDR3 protein. The sample lists approximately 450,000 distinct CDR3 sequences; about 20% were seen once. The sequenced material came from PBMCs or a T cell subset sorted from them (not recorded which). All receptors come from an adult woman who had mild COVID-19 (a few samples of this study predate the infection). Cell type and time point are not known. Each CDR3 is given with its conserved first and last residue.

>15|TRBV27
CASSPRLAGRDEQFF
>14|TRBV7-9
CASSPGTGILEQYF
>18|TRBV5-6
CASSDTWDAGKTYNEQFF
>17|TRBV20-1
CSAPGGLAGGNPHEQFF
>18|TRBV6-5
CASRTSSQSGVSGETQYF
>14|TRBV4-1
CASSQVGTVDEQYF
>14|TRBV6-4
CASAPGTAYNEQFF
>12|TRBV24-1
CATSDFGAEAFF
>14|TRBV12-3/TRBV12-4
CASSLRSQEERYTF
>16|TRBV27
CASSFYLGTSYNEQFF
>14|TRBV6-2/TRBV6-3
CASSYRLTVKEQYF
>13|TRBV7-9
CASSITGGDEQFF
>15|TRBV29-1
CSVETGNAILYGYTF
>18|TRBV7-9
CASSLASRLTSSYNEQFF
>17|TRBV12-3/TRBV12-4
CASSRGDRGVGNEKLFF
>14|TRBV18
CASSGGQGPYEQYF
>13|TRBV5-5
CASSRTVGYEQYF
>16|TRBV2
CASIRKAGVIPDTQYF
>17|TRBV15
CATSRDWTGGSYNEQFF
>14|TRBV12-3/TRBV12-4
CASSFRPNTGELFF
>13|TRBV9
CASSPGGGPEQFF
>15|TRBV25-1
CASSEPGGTSDEQFF
>14|TRBV5-5
CASSVRQQDYEQYF
>14|TRBV7-9
CASSRDSLSYEQYF